This T cell receptor (beta chain) came from a study of T cell changes during pregnancy in multiple sclerosis. From germline, CDR1 is MDHEN and CDR2 SYDVKM. The CDR3 has 15 amino acids. The V and J ends lost 6 bases and 0 bases respectively, with 11 bases between them. The assay was immunoSEQ multiplex PCR, and TCRdb's table has in-frame clones only and misses some. The profile shows about 72,000 clones, 91% of them singletons. The TCR comes from a female donor in good health, enrolled as a control in a pregnancy study. Source: peripheral blood, taken in the third trimester of pregnancy. This sequence joins TRBV28 and TRBJ2-2; the D gene is possibly TRBD1 (5 bases). CDR3 coding DNA: TGTGCCAGCAGACCTTGGGGCGCGAACACCGGGGAGCTGTTTTTT. Translated: CASRPWGANTGELFF.